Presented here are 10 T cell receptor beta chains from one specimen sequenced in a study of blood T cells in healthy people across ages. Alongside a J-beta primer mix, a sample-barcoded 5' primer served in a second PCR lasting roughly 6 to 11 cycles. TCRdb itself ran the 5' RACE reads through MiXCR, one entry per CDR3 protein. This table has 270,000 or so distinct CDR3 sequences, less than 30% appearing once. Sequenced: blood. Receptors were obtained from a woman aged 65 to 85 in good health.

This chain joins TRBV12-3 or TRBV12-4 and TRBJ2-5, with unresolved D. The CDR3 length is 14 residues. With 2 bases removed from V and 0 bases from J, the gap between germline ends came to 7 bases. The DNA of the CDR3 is TGTGCCAGCAGTTTATTACGCGACCAAGAGACCCAGTACTTC. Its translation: CASSLLRDQETQYF.

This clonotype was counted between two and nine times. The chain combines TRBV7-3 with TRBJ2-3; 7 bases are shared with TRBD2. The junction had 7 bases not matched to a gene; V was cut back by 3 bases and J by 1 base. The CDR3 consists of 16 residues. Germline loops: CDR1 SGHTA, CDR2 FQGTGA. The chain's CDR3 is CASSFRLATCTDTQYF. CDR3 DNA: TGTGCCAGCAGCTTCCGACTAGCCACCTGCACAGATACGCAGTATTTT.

The CDR3 DNA reads TGTGCCAGCAGCCCAAGCGGGAGCGAAGAGACCCAGTACTTC. It yields the protein CASSPSGSEETQYF. The chain links TRBV3-1 to TRBJ2-5, with 8 bases lining up with TRBD2. The CDR3 totals 14 residues. With V trimmed by 4 bases and J by 3 bases, 4 bases remained unmatched. Germline CDR1 reads LGHDT; CDR2 reads YNNKEL (reference sequence).

The CDR3 coding sequence is TGTGCCAGCAGCCAAGGGTTAGCGGGAGTCTACGAGCAGTACTTC. The encoded protein is CASSQGLAGVYEQYF. The V call is TRBV3-1, the J call TRBJ2-7, with TRBD2 matching over 9 bases. Trimming cost V 1 base and J 3 bases; bases outside gene matches: 4. The CDR3 is 15 amino acids. Looked up from germline, CDR1 is LGHDT and CDR2 is YNNKEL (reference sequence).

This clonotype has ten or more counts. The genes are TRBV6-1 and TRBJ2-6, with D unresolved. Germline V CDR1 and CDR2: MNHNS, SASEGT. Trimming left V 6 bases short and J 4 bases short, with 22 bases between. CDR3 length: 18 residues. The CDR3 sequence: CASRGSKSGVPGANVLTF. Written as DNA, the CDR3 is TGTGCCAGCAGAGGAAGCAAATCAGGAGTCCCCGGGGCCAACGTCCTGACTTTC.

This chain's CDR3 is CASSLGRTEARLYGYTF. As DNA, the CDR3 is TGTGCCAGCAGCTTAGGACGGACAGAAGCTAGACTATATGGCTACACCTTC. The V and J genes are TRBV7-8 and TRBJ1-2, with D perhaps matching TRBD1 (6 bases). Trimming pared 1 base from V and 5 bases from J, leaving 20 bases between. Germline lookup yields CDR1 SGHVS and CDR2 FQNEAQ. The CDR3 is 17 residues long.

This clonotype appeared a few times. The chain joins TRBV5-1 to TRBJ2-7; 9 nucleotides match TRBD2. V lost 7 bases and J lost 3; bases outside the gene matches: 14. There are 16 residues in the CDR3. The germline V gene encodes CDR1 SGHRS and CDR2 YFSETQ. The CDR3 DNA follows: TGCGCCAGCGAAGCTCCTTTAGCGGGAGCCCACTACGAGCAGTACTTC. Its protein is CASEAPLAGAHYEQYF.

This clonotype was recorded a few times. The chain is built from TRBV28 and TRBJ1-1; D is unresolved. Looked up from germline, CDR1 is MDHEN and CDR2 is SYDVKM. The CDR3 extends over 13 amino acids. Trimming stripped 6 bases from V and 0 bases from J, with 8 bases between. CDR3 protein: CASRGFMNTEAFF. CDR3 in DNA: TGTGCCAGCAGGGGCTTCATGAACACTGAAGCTTTCTTT. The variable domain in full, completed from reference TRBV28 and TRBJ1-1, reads DVKVTQSSRYLVKRTGEKVFLECVQDMDHENMFWYRQDPGLGLRLIYFSYDVKMKEKGDIPEGYSVSREKKERFSLILESASTNQTSMYLCASRGFMNTEAFFGQGTRLTVV.

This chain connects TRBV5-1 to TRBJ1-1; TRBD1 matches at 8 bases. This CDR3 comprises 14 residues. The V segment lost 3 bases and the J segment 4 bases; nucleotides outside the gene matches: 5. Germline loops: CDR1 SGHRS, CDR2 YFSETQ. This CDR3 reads CASSSDTGGTEAFF. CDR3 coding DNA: TGCGCCAGCAGCTCGGATACAGGGGGCACTGAAGCTTTCTTT.

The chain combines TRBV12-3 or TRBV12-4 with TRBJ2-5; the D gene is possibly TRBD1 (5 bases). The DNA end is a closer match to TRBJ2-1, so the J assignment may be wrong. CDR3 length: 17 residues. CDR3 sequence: CASSLQGVFTLYNEQFF. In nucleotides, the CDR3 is TGTGCCAGCAGTTTGCAAGGGGTCTTCACACTTTACAATGAGCAGTTCTTC.